A selection of T cell receptor beta chains follows, all from one sample in a study of control samples from healthy donors and cancer patients. The table came from immunoSEQ multiplex PCR; TCRdb's copy has only in-frame clones and leaves some out. This repertoire includes about 200,000 clones. The sequenced sample consisted of blood. The receptor set was obtained from a woman aged 30 to 39 in good health. Each CDR3 is given with its conserved first and last residue. The D gene is left open where the match is weak.

j_gene: TRBJ1-2
v_gene: TRBV30
d_gene: .
CDR3aa: CAWSDTGLTRYGYTF
CDR3nt: TGTGCCTGGAGTGACACGGGACTGACACGCTATGGCTACACCTTC

j_gene: TRBJ1-5
v_gene: TRBV7-2
d_gene: TRBD1
CDR3aa: CASSLAGGYSNQPQHF
CDR3nt: TGTGCCAGCAGCTTGGCAGGGGGCTATAGCAATCAGCCCCAGCATTTT

j_gene: TRBJ1-4
v_gene: TRBV6-2/TRBV6-3
d_gene: .
CDR3aa: CASSRTEKLFF
CDR3nt: TGTGCCAGCAGTCGTACAGAAAAACTGTTTTTT

j_gene: TRBJ1-2
v_gene: TRBV10-1
d_gene: TRBD1
CDR3aa: CASRDRDRGLRNYGYTF
CDR3nt: TGCGCCAGCAGGGACCGGGACAGGGGTTTGAGAAACTATGGCTACACCTTC

j_gene: TRBJ1-1
v_gene: TRBV7-8
d_gene: .
CDR3aa: CASSLSRAPEAFF
CDR3nt: TGTGCCAGCAGCTTATCCAGGGCCCCTGAAGCTTTCTTT

j_gene: TRBJ2-7
v_gene: TRBV9
d_gene: .
CDR3aa: CASSVSGSYEQYF
CDR3nt: TGTGCCAGCAGCGTAAGCGGCTCCTACGAGCAGTACTTC

j_gene: TRBJ1-4
v_gene: TRBV4-1
d_gene: .
CDR3aa: CASSQGAGTTEKLFF
CDR3nt: TGCGCCAGCAGCCAAGGGGCAGGGACCACTGAAAAACTGTTTTTT

j_gene: TRBJ1-2
v_gene: TRBV24-1
d_gene: TRBD1
CDR3aa: CATSDRRQGGYTF
CDR3nt: TGTGCCACCAGTGACCGGCGACAGGGTGGCTACACCTTC

j_gene: TRBJ2-7
v_gene: TRBV7-6
d_gene: TRBD1
CDR3aa: CASSLAGGGYEQYF
CDR3nt: TGTGCCAGCAGCTTAGCAGGGGGCGGGTACGAGCAGTACTTC

j_gene: TRBJ2-7
v_gene: TRBV6-5
d_gene: TRBD1
CDR3aa: CASSSAGQGYEQYF
CDR3nt: TGTGCCAGCAGTTCCGCCGGACAGGGCTACGAGCAGTACTTC

j_gene: TRBJ1-2
v_gene: TRBV7-2
d_gene: TRBD1
CDR3aa: CASSIKQGANYGYTF
CDR3nt: TGTGCCAGCAGCATAAAACAGGGGGCTAACTATGGCTACACCTTC

j_gene: TRBJ2-1
v_gene: TRBV5-1
d_gene: TRBD2
CDR3aa: CASSLVGTSIRQFF
CDR3nt: TGCGCCAGCAGCTTGGTAGGGACTAGTATCCGGCAGTTCTTC

j_gene: TRBJ1-2
v_gene: TRBV4-1
d_gene: .
CDR3aa: CASSLIPGQTRSDGYTF
CDR3nt: TGCGCCAGCAGCCTCATCCCCGGACAGACAAGATCGGATGGCTACACCTTC

j_gene: TRBJ1-6
v_gene: TRBV28
d_gene: .
CDR3aa: CASSLVGGPANNSPLHF
CDR3nt: TGTGCCAGCAGTTTAGTGGGGGGTCCGGCCAACAATTCACCCCTCCACTTT

j_gene: TRBJ1-5
v_gene: TRBV6-5
d_gene: .
CDR3aa: CASSPYRFYSQPQHF
CDR3nt: TGTGCCAGCAGTCCTTACAGGTTCTATAGTCAGCCCCAGCATTTT

j_gene: TRBJ1-2
v_gene: TRBV7-2
d_gene: .
CDR3aa: CASNGNYGYTF
CDR3nt: TGTGCCAGCAACGGGAACTATGGCTACACCTTC

j_gene: TRBJ2-5
v_gene: TRBV3-1/TRBV3-2
d_gene: TRBD2
CDR3aa: CASSLLAGGQETQYF
CDR3nt: TGTGCCAGCAGCCTATTAGCGGGGGGTCAAGAGACCCAGTACTTC

j_gene: TRBJ1-1
v_gene: TRBV7-9
d_gene: .
CDR3aa: CASSNSGGLAFF
CDR3nt: TGTGCCAGCAGCAATTCCGGGGGGTTGGCTTTCTTT

j_gene: TRBJ2-1
v_gene: TRBV15
d_gene: .
CDR3aa: CATSSRESSSYNEQFF
CDR3nt: TGTGCCACCAGCAGTCGGGAGTCGAGCTCCTACAATGAGCAGTTCTTC

j_gene: TRBJ2-1
v_gene: TRBV18
d_gene: TRBD2
CDR3aa: CASSLPGLAGGRNEQFF
CDR3nt: TGTGCCAGCTCACTTCCGGGACTAGCGGGGGGGCGAAATGAGCAGTTCTTC

j_gene: TRBJ1-1
v_gene: TRBV7-2
d_gene: TRBD1
CDR3aa: CASSSQGQANTEAFF
CDR3nt: TGTGCCAGCAGCTCCCAGGGACAGGCCAACACTGAAGCTTTCTTT

j_gene: TRBJ1-1
v_gene: TRBV7-2
d_gene: .
CDR3aa: CASSLGRRGEAFF
CDR3nt: TGTGCCAGCAGCTTAGGAAGGAGGGGTGAAGCTTTCTTT

j_gene: TRBJ2-2
v_gene: TRBV27
d_gene: TRBD1
CDR3aa: CASSLYGTVNTGELFF
CDR3nt: TGTGCCAGCAGTTTATACGGGACAGTGAACACCGGGGAGCTGTTTTTT

j_gene: TRBJ1-2
v_gene: TRBV28
d_gene: .
CDR3aa: CASSPRALNYGYTF
CDR3nt: TGTGCCAGCAGTCCCCGGGCCCTTAACTATGGCTACACCTTC

j_gene: TRBJ2-2
v_gene: TRBV5-1
d_gene: .
CDR3aa: CASSYRAANTGELFF
CDR3nt: TGCGCCAGCAGCTACCGGGCTGCGAACACCGGGGAGCTGTTTTTT

j_gene: TRBJ2-7
v_gene: TRBV19
d_gene: .
CDR3aa: CASSIFQGYEQYF
CDR3nt: TGTGCCAGTAGTATCTTTCAGGGCTACGAGCAGTACTTC

j_gene: TRBJ2-1
v_gene: TRBV7-2
d_gene: TRBD2
CDR3aa: CASSYVLSGGASEQFF
CDR3nt: TGTGCCAGCAGCTACGTGCTTAGCGGGGGGGCTAGTGAGCAGTTCTTC

j_gene: TRBJ1-1
v_gene: TRBV2
d_gene: .
CDR3aa: CASSERAEIVEAFF
CDR3nt: TGTGCCAGCAGTGAACGCGCGGAAATTGTTGAAGCTTTCTTT

j_gene: TRBJ2-7
v_gene: TRBV3-1/TRBV3-2
d_gene: .
CDR3aa: CASSQGREQYF
CDR3nt: TGTGCCAGCAGCCAAGGTCGGGAGCAGTACTTC

j_gene: TRBJ2-4
v_gene: TRBV27
d_gene: TRBD1
CDR3aa: CASMAQGVWVVKNIQYF
CDR3nt: TGTGCCAGCATGGCGCAGGGGGTATGGGTGGTCAAAAACATTCAGTACTTC

j_gene: TRBJ1-2
v_gene: TRBV5-1
d_gene: .
CDR3aa: CASSFDGDGYTF
CDR3nt: TGCGCCAGCAGCTTCGACGGGGATGGCTACACCTTC

j_gene: TRBJ1-2
v_gene: TRBV7-9
d_gene: .
CDR3aa: CASSLVGNYGYTF
CDR3nt: TGTGCCAGCAGCTTAGTAGGGAACTATGGCTACACCTTC

j_gene: TRBJ1-5
v_gene: TRBV6-5
d_gene: .
CDR3aa: CASSYEWSQPQHF
CDR3nt: TGTGCCAGCAGTTACGAGTGGTCGCAGCCCCAGCATTTT

j_gene: TRBJ1-5
v_gene: TRBV18
d_gene: .
CDR3aa: CASSPEWGDQPQHF
CDR3nt: TGTGCCAGCTCACCAGAGTGGGGGGATCAGCCCCAGCATTTT

j_gene: TRBJ1-1
v_gene: TRBV6-5
d_gene: TRBD1
CDR3aa: CASSSGPGQVNF
CDR3nt: TGTGCCAGCAGCTCGGGCCCGGGACAGGTAAATTTT

j_gene: TRBJ1-1
v_gene: TRBV5-6
d_gene: .
CDR3aa: CASSLMDLNTEAFF
CDR3nt: TGTGCCAGCAGCTTGATGGATTTGAACACTGAAGCTTTCTTT